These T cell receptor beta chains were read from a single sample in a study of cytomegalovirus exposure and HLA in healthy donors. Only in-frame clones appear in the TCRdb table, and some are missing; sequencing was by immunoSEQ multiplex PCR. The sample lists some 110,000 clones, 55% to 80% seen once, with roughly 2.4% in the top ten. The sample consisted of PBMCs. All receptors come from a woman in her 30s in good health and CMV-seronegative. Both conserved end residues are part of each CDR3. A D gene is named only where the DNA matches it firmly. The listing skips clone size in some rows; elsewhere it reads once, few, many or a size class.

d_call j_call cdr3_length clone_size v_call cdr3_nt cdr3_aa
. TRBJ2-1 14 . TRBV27 TGTGCCAGTCGGACTCAGGAGACTTGGCATGAGCAGTTCTTC CASRTQETWHEQFF
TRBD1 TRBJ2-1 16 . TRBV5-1 TGCGCCAGCAGCTTGCCCGGGACAGGGGGGACGAATGAGCAGTTCTTC CASSLPGTGGTNEQFF
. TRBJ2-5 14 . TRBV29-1 TGCAGCGTCCTGACAGCCCGAATGTTTGAGACCCAGTACTTC CSVLTARMFETQYF
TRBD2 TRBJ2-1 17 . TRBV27 TGTGCCAGCAGTTTAGGGTTGCTAGCGGCAGTATACAATGAGCAGTTCTTC CASSLGLLAAVYNEQFF
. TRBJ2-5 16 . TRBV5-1 TGCGCCAGCAGCTTGGGGGCAGGGGCCTTCCAAGAGACCCAGTACTTC CASSLGAGAFQETQYF
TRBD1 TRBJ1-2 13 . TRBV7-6 TGTGCCAGCAGCCCGACAGGGAACTATGGCTACACCTTC CASSPTGNYGYTF
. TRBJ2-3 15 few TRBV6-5 TGTGCCAGCAGTTACTCCCGACTAGGCACAGATACGCAGTATTTT CASSYSRLGTDTQYF
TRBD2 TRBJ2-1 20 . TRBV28 TGTGCCAGCAGTTCACAGGGTAGCGGGAGGGCCCAGAGCTCCTACAATGAGCAGTTCTTC CASSSQGSGRAQSSYNEQFF
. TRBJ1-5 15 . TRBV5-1 TGCGCCAGCAGCTTGGATCCAGGGTCCTATCAGCCCCAGCATTTT CASSLDPGSYQPQHF
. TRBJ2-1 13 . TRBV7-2 TGTGCCAGCAGCTTGGGGGGGCGGGAACGCAAGTTCTTC CASSLGGRERKFF
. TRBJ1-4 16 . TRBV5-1 TGCGCCAGCAGCTTGGGGACGACAGCAGCTAATGAAAAACTGTTTTTT CASSLGTTAANEKLFF
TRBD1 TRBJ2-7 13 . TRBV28 TGTGCCAGCAGTTTGGACAGGGCCTACGAGCAGTACTTC CASSLDRAYEQYF
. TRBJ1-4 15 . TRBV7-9 TGTGCCAGCAGCCCATCGGGGGGGCGGGGTGAAAAACTGTTTTTT CASSPSGGRGEKLFF
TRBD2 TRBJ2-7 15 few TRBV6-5 TGTGCCAGCAGTTACGCTCTAGCGGACTCCTACGAGCAGTACTTC CASSYALADSYEQYF
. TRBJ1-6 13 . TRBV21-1 TGTGCCAGCAGCAAGGGACAGAATTCACCCCTCCACTTT CASSKGQNSPLHF
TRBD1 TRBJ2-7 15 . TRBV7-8 TGTGCCAGCAGCTTGGACAGGGGGCGCCCCTACGAGCAGTACTTC CASSLDRGRPYEQYF
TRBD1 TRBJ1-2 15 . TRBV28 TGTGCCAGCAGTCCGCGGACAGGGGCGGGCTATGGCTACACCTTC CASSPRTGAGYGYTF
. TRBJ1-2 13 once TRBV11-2 TGTGCCAGCAGCTCCCAGCAGGGAAATGGCTACACCTTC CASSSQQGNGYTF
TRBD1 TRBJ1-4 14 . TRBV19 TGTGCCAGTAGTACAGGAGGGACAGGGAGTAAACTGTTTTTT CASSTGGTGSKLFF
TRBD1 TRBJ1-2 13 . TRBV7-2 TGTGCCAGCAGCCCCCGGGACAGGGTCGTCTACACCTTC CASSPRDRVVYTF
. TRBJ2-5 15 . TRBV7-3 TGTGCCAGCAGCTTATCTGGGGGGATATTGGAGACCCAGTACTTC CASSLSGGILETQYF
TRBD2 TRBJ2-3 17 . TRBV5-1 TGCGCCAGCAGCCCGGGACTAGCGGGAGTTGTTAGAGATACGCAGTATTTT CASSPGLAGVVRDTQYF
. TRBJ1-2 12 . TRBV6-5 TGTGCCAGCAGTTCAGGGATCTATGGCTACACCTTC CASSSGIYGYTF
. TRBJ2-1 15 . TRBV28 TGTGCCAGCAGTTTTTCAGGCCCCTCCTACAATGAGCAGTTCTTC CASSFSGPSYNEQFF
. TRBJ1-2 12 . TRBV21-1 TGTGCCCGCTTTTCAGGGTTTTATGGCTACACCTTC CARFSGFYGYTF
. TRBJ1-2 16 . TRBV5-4 TGTGCCAGCAGCTTGGATTGGCCAGGGGCCAGGGGTGGCTACACCTTC CASSLDWPGARGGYTF
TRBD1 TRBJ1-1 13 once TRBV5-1 TGCGCCAGCAGGGATCAGGGGGACACTGAAGCTTTCTTT CASRDQGDTEAFF
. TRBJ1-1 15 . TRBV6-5 TGTGCCAGCAGCCTACGAGCGGGGGGCTTTACTGAAGCTTTCTTT CASSLRAGGFTEAFF
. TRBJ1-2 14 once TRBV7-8 TGTGCCAGCAGCTTTATTGGGGGGGACTATGGCTACACCTTC CASSFIGGDYGYTF
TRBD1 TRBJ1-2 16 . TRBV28 TGTGCCAGCAGTCCAGCGGGACAGGCCCCTTACTATGGCTACACCTTC CASSPAGQAPYYGYTF
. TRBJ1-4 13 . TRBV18 TGTGCCAGCTCACAGGGAGTTTCGGAAAAACTGTTTTTT CASSQGVSEKLFF
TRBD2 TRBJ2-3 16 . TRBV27 TGTGCCAGCAGCAGACTAGCGGGAGCTAGCACAGATACGCAGTATTTT CASSRLAGASTDTQYF
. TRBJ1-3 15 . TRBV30 TGTGCCTGGAGTCCCCGCAGGAACGCTGGAAACACCATATATTTT CAWSPRRNAGNTIYF
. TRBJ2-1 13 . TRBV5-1 TGCGCCAGCAGCTTCTACCCAGGGGATGAGCAGTTCTTC CASSFYPGDEQFF
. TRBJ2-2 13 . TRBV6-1 TGTGCCAGCAGCGGGGGGCCAGCCGGGGAGCTGTTTTTT CASSGGPAGELFF
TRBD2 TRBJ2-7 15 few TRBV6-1 TGTGCCAGCAGTGAACGACTAGCGGAGAACTACGAGCAGTACTTC CASSERLAENYEQYF
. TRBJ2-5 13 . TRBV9 TGTGCCAGCAGCGTAGCGGCAGGGGAGACCCAGTACTTC CASSVAAGETQYF
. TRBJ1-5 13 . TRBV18 TGTGCCAGCTCACCAGGAGGGGATCAGCCCCAGCATTTT CASSPGGDQPQHF
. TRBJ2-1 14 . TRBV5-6 TGTGCCAGCAGCCAGAGACATTTATACAATGAGCAGTTCTTC CASSQRHLYNEQFF
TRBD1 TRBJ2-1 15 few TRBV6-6 TGTGCCAGCATTCCGGACAGGGGGCTCTACAATGAGCAGTTCTTC CASIPDRGLYNEQFF
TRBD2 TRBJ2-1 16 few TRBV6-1 TGTGCCAGCAGTGACCTAGCGGGAAGTCTCTTCAATGAGCAGTTCTTC CASSDLAGSLFNEQFF
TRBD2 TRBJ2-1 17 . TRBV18 TGTGCCAGCTCACCTTGGACTAGCGGGAGCTCCTACAATGAGCAGTTCTTC CASSPWTSGSSYNEQFF
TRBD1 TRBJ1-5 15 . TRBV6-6 TGTGCCAGCAGTCGGGACAGCATCAGCAATCAGCCCCAGCATTTT CASSRDSISNQPQHF
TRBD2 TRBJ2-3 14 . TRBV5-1 TGCGCCAGCAGCACCGGACTAGCCCCAGATACGCAGTATTTT CASSTGLAPDTQYF
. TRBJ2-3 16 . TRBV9 TGTGCCAGCAGCGTCTTCATGGCGGGGACCACAGATACGCAGTATTTT CASSVFMAGTTDTQYF
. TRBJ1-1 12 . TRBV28 TGTGCCAGCAAGCTCCCCGGGGTTGGAGCTTTCTTT CASKLPGVGAFF
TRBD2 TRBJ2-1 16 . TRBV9 TGTGCCAGCAGCGTAGTACTAGCGGGAGGTAGGAATGAGCAGTTCTTC CASSVVLAGGRNEQFF